The 9 T cell receptor beta chains presented below share a single source sample, sequenced in a study of CXCR3-negative and CXCR3-positive naive CD8 T cells. Notes on the study in general: Naive CXCR3-positive cells had TRB CDR3s more hydrophobic than those of CXCR3-negative naive cells.

These receptors have no known antigen. UMI-tagged TRB cDNA libraries were built via 5' RACE. After re-calling the 5' RACE reads, TCRdb lists one entry per CDR3 protein, DNA absent. The listing contains approximately 90,000 distinct CDR3 sequences. Sequencing input: naive CXCR3+ CD8+ T cells from blood. Documented subset: CD45RO-CCR7+CD27+CD95- naive CD8+ T cells expressing CXCR3 (TNR3+). The source is a human donor in good health. Some clones in this sample may be carry-over from other donors' samples.

The chain uses TRBV7-9 and TRBJ2-1; TCRdb's D call of TRBD2 is untestable without DNA. The CDR3 loop spans 16 amino acids. Germline CDR1 and CDR2: SEHNR and FQNEAQ (reference sequence). CDR3 sequence reads: CDGSSRTSGSYNEQFF.

The chain has TRBV9 and TRBJ1-2; TCRdb selects TRBD1, and the lack of DNA leaves this call unchecked. Germline V lookup: CDR1 SGDLS, CDR2 YYNGEE. This CDR3 region has 15 residues. The CDR3 reads CASSSGTVGNYGYTF.

The chain combines TRBV7-6 with TRBJ2-5; TCRdb picks TRBD1, but there is no DNA to check that call. This CDR3 has 18 residues. In germline, CDR1 is SGHVS, CDR2 FNYEAQ. The CDR3 reads CASSSAPGTGGFLETQYF.

CDR3 in amino acids: CAISDSFADTRTQYF. This chain connects TRBV10-3 to TRBJ2-3; absent DNA, TCRdb's TRBD1 call cannot be checked. The CDR3 spans 15 residues. CDR1 is ENHRY, CDR2 SYGVKD, per germline.

The rearrangement links TRBV4-3 to TRBJ1-2; without DNA, the TCRdb call of TRBD1 cannot be checked. The CDR3 runs to 16 residues. Germline V gene lookup returns CDR1 LGHNA and CDR2 YSLEER. This CDR3 reads CASSQDVRDWNYGYTF.

This chain uses TRBV29-1 with TRBJ2-1. This CDR3 has 13 residues. Per germline, CDR1 SQVTM and CDR2 ANQGSEA. The CDR3: CSVVVVSYNEQFF.

The J gene is TRBJ1-6, the V gene TRBV7-9; the TCRdb call, TRBD1, lacks DNA for checking. The germline CDR1 and CDR2 sequences are SEHNR and FQNEAQ (reference sequence). This CDR3 has 15 residues. CDR3 sequence reads: CASSLGYRTYSPLHF. The full variable domain, rest sourced from reference TRBV7-9 and TRBJ1-6, is DTGVSQNPRHKITKRGQNVTFRCDPISEHNRLYWYRQTLGQGPEFLTYFQNEAQLEKSRLLSDRFSAERPKGSFSTLEIQRTEQGDSAMYLCASSLGYRTYSPLHFGNGTRLTVT.

The chain links TRBV2 to TRBJ2-1; TCRdb reports TRBD1, a call that lacks DNA to check it against. Germline CDR1 is SNHLY and CDR2 is FYNNEI. CDR3 length equals 15 residues. CDR3 loop: CASVQTGAGYNEQFF.

The V gene is TRBV13, the J gene TRBJ2-2; the D gene TCRdb calls, TRBD2, cannot be checked with no DNA. This CDR3 has 16 amino acids. Germline-derived CDR1 and CDR2 are PRHDT and FYEKMQ (reference sequence). The CDR3 sequence is CASRPSRSSNTGELFF.